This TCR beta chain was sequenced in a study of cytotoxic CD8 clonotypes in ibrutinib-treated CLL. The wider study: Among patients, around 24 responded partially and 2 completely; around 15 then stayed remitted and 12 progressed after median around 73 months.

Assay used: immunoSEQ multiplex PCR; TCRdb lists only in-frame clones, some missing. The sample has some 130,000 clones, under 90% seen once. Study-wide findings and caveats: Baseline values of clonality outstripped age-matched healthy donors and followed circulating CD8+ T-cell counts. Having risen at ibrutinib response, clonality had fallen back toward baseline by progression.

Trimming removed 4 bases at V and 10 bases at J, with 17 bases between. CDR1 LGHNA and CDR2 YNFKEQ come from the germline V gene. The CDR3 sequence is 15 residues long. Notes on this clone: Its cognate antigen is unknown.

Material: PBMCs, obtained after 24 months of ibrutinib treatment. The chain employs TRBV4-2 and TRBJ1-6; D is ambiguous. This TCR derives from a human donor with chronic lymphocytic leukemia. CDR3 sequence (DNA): TGTGCCAGCAGCCCCATCGGGTCCCTCGACTCACCCCTCCACTTT. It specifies CASSPIGSLDSPLHF.